These 27 T cell receptor beta chains were all obtained from the same sample, sequenced in a study of shared clonotypes between healthy human individuals. Only CD45RO-negative cells positively selected for CCR7 counted as naive CD8 cells, so terminally differentiated effector memory CD45RA+ cells were excluded. Profiled with immunoSEQ multiplex PCR; TCRdb holds only in-frame clones, not every one. Of about 2.1 million clones listed, around 93% are singletons. The sample was naive CD8+ T cells from PBMCs. These receptors came from a young man in good health. Some clones in this sample may be carry-over from other donors' samples.

The V call is TRBV21-1, the J call TRBJ2-7; the table's D call TRBD2 went unverified against the DNA. TRBV21-1 counts as a pseudogene. CDR3 length: 15 amino acids. The CDR3 protein is CASSREREGTYEQYF. CDR3 nucleotides: TGTGCCAGCAGCCGCGAGCGGGAGGGCACCTACGAGCAGTACTTC.

The V call is TRBV29-1, the J call TRBJ2-7, with TRBD1 as a possible D gene (7 bases). CDR3 length equals 13 residues. The germline V and J ends were trimmed by 6 bases and 2 bases, with 14 bases remaining between them. The germline gives CDR1 SQVTM, CDR2 ANQGSEA. The DNA of the CDR3 is TGCAGCGTCCAGGGGGGTGGGGCCTACGAGCAGTACTTC. This translates into CSVQGGGAYEQYF.

The rearrangement joins TRBV5-8 to TRBJ2-3, with D possibly TRBD2 on 6 matching bases. This CDR3 has 19 amino acids. V lost 0 bases and J lost 7, with 27 bases in between. Germline loops: CDR1 SGHTS, CDR2 YDEGEE. Written as DNA, the CDR3 is TGTGCCAGCAGCTTGGGGGCCCGACTTTTAGCGGCCGCACAGCATACGCAGTATTTT. This translates into CASSLGARLLAAAQHTQYF.

The CDR3 here is CAISESKTSGAYEQYF. The CDR3, as DNA: TGTGCCATCAGTGAGTCAAAGACTAGCGGGGCCTACGAGCAGTACTTC. The V and J genes are TRBV10-3 and TRBJ2-7; 11 bases align to TRBD2. J gave up 2 bases and V 0 bases, and 3 bases lay outside the gene matches. The germline V gene has CDR1 ENHRY and CDR2 SYGVKD. CDR3 length: 16 residues.

The chain combines TRBV7-9 with TRBJ2-2; 13 nucleotides agree with TRBD2. V lost 5 bases and J lost 6; bases outside the gene matches: 9. CDR3 length: 17 amino acids. Germline CDR1 SEHNR, CDR2 FQNEAQ (reference sequence). CDR3 DNA sequence: TGTGCCAGCAGCGATATTGGACTAGCGGGAGTTGCCGGGGAGCTGTTTTTT. Protein sequence: CASSDIGLAGVAGELFF. Full variable domain (outside the CDR3, taken from reference TRBV7-9 and TRBJ2-2): DTGVSQNPRHKITKRGQNVTFRCDPISEHNRLYWYRQTLGQGPEFLTYFQNEAQLEKSRLLSDRFSAERPKGSFSTLEIQRTEQGDSAMYLCASSDIGLAGVAGELFFGEGSRLTVL.

This clone was detected only once. The V gene is TRBV9, the J gene TRBJ2-3; 7 nucleotides align to TRBD1. This CDR3 is 17 amino acids long. From germline, CDR1 is SGDLS and CDR2 YYNGEE. Trimming removed 3 bases from V and 3 bases from J; junction bases left unmatched: 13. The CDR3 here is CASSEETGAWGTDTQYF. The CDR3 region has the DNA TGTGCCAGCAGCGAGGAAACAGGGGCTTGGGGGACAGATACGCAGTATTTT.

The chain joins TRBV4-3 to TRBJ2-7, with 7 nucleotides matching TRBD1. Trimming at V came to 0 bases and at J to 2 bases, leaving 7 bases not matched to a gene. The CDR3 contains 16 residues. Germline V CDR1 and CDR2: LGHNA, YSLEER. CDR3 sequence (DNA): TGCGCCAGCAGCCAAGATGAGGGGGCGTCCACCTACGAGCAGTACTTC. Translated: CASSQDEGASTYEQYF.

Only one count was recorded for this clone. The sample holds other DNA sequences that translate to the same CDR3. The rearrangement joins TRBV13 to TRBJ2-3; no clear D gene. The CDR3 contains 14 residues. V was pared by 0 bases and J by 0 bases, with 4 bases between. Germline V CDR1 and CDR2: PRHDT, FYEKMQ (reference sequence). The chain's CDR3 is CASSLGHSTDTQYF. DNA for the CDR3: TGTGCCAGCAGCTTAGGGCACAGCACAGATACGCAGTATTTT.

This sequence joins TRBV4-1 and TRBJ2-7, with D tentatively TRBD1 or TRBD2 (5 bases each). Germline values: CDR1 MGHRA, CDR2 YSYEKL. CDR3 length: 15 residues. Trimming cost V 0 bases and J 7 bases, with 16 bases left between them. The CDR3 sequence is CASSQDLTGWGEQYF. The CDR3 DNA reads TGCGCCAGCAGCCAAGATCTAACAGGTTGGGGGGAGCAGTACTTC.

In this sample, this clone turned up once. The rearrangement links TRBV7-9 to TRBJ1-1; D unresolved. V lost 5 bases, J lost 6 bases, and 10 bases lay in between. This CDR3 spans 12 amino acids. Germline assignment: CDR1 SEHNR and CDR2 FQNEAQ (reference sequence). The CDR3: CASSPVRAEAFF. The CDR3 region has the DNA TGTGCCAGCAGCCCGGTCCGGGCTGAAGCTTTCTTT.

CDR3 sequence: CASLPHPGTLTNEQYF. In nucleotides, the CDR3 is TGCGCCAGCCTCCCCCATCCCGGGACCCTTACTAACGAGCAGTACTTC. The chain carries TRBV5-1 and TRBJ2-7, with D possibly being TRBD1 or TRBD2 (5 bases each). The CDR3 is made up of 16 amino acids. CDR1 SGHRS and CDR2 YFSETQ come from the germline V gene. V shed 7 bases and J shed 5 bases, with 25 bases lying between them.

The chain has TRBV5-1 and TRBJ2-1; D perhaps matches TRBD2 (6 bases). The CDR3 runs 14 residues. Trimming pared 3 bases from V and 1 base from J, leaving 8 bases between. The V gene's germline CDR1 is SGHRS and CDR2 YFSETQ. CDR3 region: CASSWEVSYNEQFF. The CDR3 nucleotides are TGCGCCAGCAGCTGGGAGGTTTCCTACAATGAGCAGTTCTTC. The variable domain in full, completed from reference TRBV5-1 and TRBJ2-1, reads KAGVTQTPRYLIKTRGQQVTLSCSPISGHRSVSWYQQTPGQGLQFLFEYFSETQRNKGNFPGRFSGRQFSNSRSEMNVSTLELGDSALYLCASSWEVSYNEQFFGPGTRLTVL.

The chain links TRBV9 to TRBJ2-5, with TRBD1 matching over 9 bases. Germline V gene sequence: CDR1 SGDLS, CDR2 YYNGEE. The CDR3 is 15 amino acids. V lost 5 bases to trimming and J lost 5 bases; unmatched junction nucleotides: 10. The CDR3 sequence is CASSAWGQGGETQYF. CDR3 DNA: TGTGCCAGCAGTGCTTGGGGACAGGGAGGGGAGACCCAGTACTTC. The full variable domain, rest sourced from reference TRBV9 and TRBJ2-5, is DSGVTQTPKHLITATGQRVTLRCSPRSGDLSVYWYQQSLDQGLQFLIQYYNGEERAKGNILERFSAQQFPDLHSELNLSSLELGDSALYFCASSAWGQGGETQYFGPGTRLLVL.

The chain is built from TRBV2 and TRBJ1-2, with D perhaps TRBD1 (5 bases). Germline CDR1 and CDR2: SNHLY and FYNNEI. CDR3 size: 15 residues. Trimming removed 7 bases from V and 6 bases from J, with 21 bases in between. CDR3 residues: CASILEGEGPNGYTF. The CDR3 nucleotides are TGTGCCAGCATCCTGGAGGGCGAGGGGCCCAATGGCTACACCTTC.

The chain has TRBV5-1 and TRBJ2-6; D could derive from TRBD1 or TRBD2 (5 bases each). CDR3 length: 15 amino acids. Per germline, CDR1 SGHRS and CDR2 YFSETQ. V was cut by 6 bases and J by 4 bases, with 14 bases left in between. CDR3 sequence reads: CASTFEGSGANVLTF. CDR3 DNA: TGCGCCAGCACCTTTGAGGGGTCAGGGGCCAACGTCCTGACTTTC.

The V gene is TRBV4-1, the J gene TRBJ2-2; D not resolved. The ends were cut back, 1 base at V and 0 bases at J, with 6 bases in the middle. Germline V gene data show CDR1 as MGHRA and CDR2 as YSYEKL. The CDR3 is made up of 15 amino acids. CDR3 sequence (DNA): TGCGCCAGCAGCCAAGTTCTTACGAACACCGGGGAGCTGTTTTTT. Its protein is CASSQVLTNTGELFF.

The chain has TRBV6-5 and TRBJ2-5; possibly TRBD2 for D (5 bases). This CDR3 spans 15 amino acids. Per the germline V gene, CDR1 is MNHEY and CDR2 is SVGAGI. V gave up 0 bases and J gave up 7 bases, with 15 bases separating them. This CDR3 is CASSYSEGPPATQYF. CDR3 nucleotides: TGTGCCAGCAGTTACTCAGAGGGCCCCCCGGCGACCCAGTACTTC.

The J gene is TRBJ1-1, the V gene TRBV9; D is unclear. CDR3 size: 14 residues. V was pared by 3 bases and J by 1 base, with 10 bases between. Germline-derived CDR1 and CDR2 are SGDLS and YYNGEE. As DNA, the CDR3 is TGTGCCAGCAGCGAAACTGACGGGAACACTGAAGCTTTCTTT. Protein product: CASSETDGNTEAFF.

This chain links TRBV6-4 with TRBJ2-1; the D gene is possibly TRBD2 (5 bases). The CDR3 contains 12 residues. CDR1 and CDR2 (germline): MRHNA, SNTAGT. Trimming removed 2 bases at V and 9 bases at J, with 8 bases between. The CDR3 here is CASSDRGSEQFF. CDR3 nucleotide sequence: TGTGCCAGCAGTGACCGGGGTAGTGAGCAGTTCTTC.

The J gene is TRBJ2-7, the V gene TRBV28; 8 nucleotides align to TRBD1. The J segment lost 4 bases and the V segment lost 7 bases, leaving 6 bases of the junction unmatched. The CDR3 contains 13 residues. CDR1 and CDR2 from the germline V gene are MDHEN and SYDVKM. CDR3 bases: TGTGCCAGCACCCAGACAGGGGATTACGAGCAGTACTTC. It translates to CASTQTGDYEQYF.

The genes are TRBV4-1 and TRBJ2-7, with 8 nucleotides matching TRBD1. The CDR3 runs to 14 residues. After removal of 3 bases from V and 7 bases from J, the junction contained 8 bases not matched to a gene. The germline CDR1 and CDR2 sequences are MGHRA and YSYEKL. The CDR3 reads CASSHPRTGKEQYF. The CDR3 DNA sequence: TGCGCCAGCAGCCATCCCCGGACAGGGAAAGAGCAGTACTTC.

This clone appeared a single time. The chain employs TRBV12-2 and TRBJ1-4. TRBV12-2 is designated a pseudogene. This CDR3 comprises 14 residues. CDR3 sequence reads: CASRLEASNEKLFF. DNA of the CDR3: TGTGCAAGTCGCTTAGAGGCGTCTAATGAAAAACTGTTTTTT.

This clone was observed a single time. The V call is TRBV27, the J call TRBJ1-2, with 7 positions matching TRBD1. The ends lost 6 bases at V and 6 bases at J; junction bases unmatched: 4. The CDR3 is 12 residues long. In germline, CDR1 is MNHEY, CDR2 SMNVEV (reference sequence). The CDR3 loop is CASRGTVDGYTF. The CDR3 DNA sequence: TGTGCCAGCAGGGGGACAGTAGATGGCTACACCTTC.

This chain links TRBV9 with TRBJ1-4, with a possible D match to TRBD1 (5 bases). The CDR3 has 15 amino acids. Germline V gene sequence: CDR1 SGDLS, CDR2 YYNGEE. Trimming stripped 1 base from V and 3 bases from J, with 10 bases between. Written as DNA, the CDR3 is TGTGCCAGCAGCGTAAGGGGTTCGGCTAATGAAAAACTGTTTTTT. Translated: CASSVRGSANEKLFF.

This clone was recorded only once. The rearrangement joins TRBV25-1 to TRBJ1-1; TRBD1 agrees at 9 bases. Germline CDR1 MGHDK, CDR2 SYGVNS. The CDR3 runs 14 residues. V lost 8 bases to trimming and J lost 0 bases; unmatched junction nucleotides: 4. CDR3 residues: CASQTGGLNTEAFF. The CDR3 nucleotides are TGTGCCAGCCAAACAGGGGGCCTGAACACTGAAGCTTTCTTT. Supplemented by reference TRBV25-1 and TRBJ1-1, the full variable domain reads EADIYQTPRYLVIGTGKKITLECSQTMGHDKMYWYQQDPGMELHLIHYSYGVNSTEKGDLSSESTVSRIRTEHFPLTLESARPSHTSQYLCASQTGGLNTEAFFGQGTRLTVV.

This chain links TRBV29-1 with TRBJ2-3; TRBD2 aligns across 11 bases. The V segment lost 3 bases and the J segment 15 bases; nucleotides outside the gene matches: 8. This CDR3 spans 12 amino acids. Germline V gives CDR1 SQVTM, CDR2 ANQGSEA. CDR3 sequence (DNA): TGCAGCGTTGAGGCTAGCGGGAGGCTCGCATATTTT. Its translation: CSVEASGRLAYF.

The genes are TRBV5-6 and TRBJ2-1, with D possibly being TRBD2 (6 bases). Germline CDR1 is SGHDT and CDR2 is YYEEEE. This CDR3 is built from 10 residues. The CDR3 is CGGALSEQFF. CDR3 DNA: TGTGGCGGGGCACTATCTGAGCAGTTCTTC. The full variable domain, with the rest looked up from reference TRBV5-6 and TRBJ2-1, is DAGVTQSPTHLIKTRGQQVTLRCSPKSGHDTVSWYQQALGQGPQFIFQYYEEEERQRGNFPDRFSGHQFPNYSSELNVNALLLGDSALYLCGGALSEQFFGPGTRLTVL.